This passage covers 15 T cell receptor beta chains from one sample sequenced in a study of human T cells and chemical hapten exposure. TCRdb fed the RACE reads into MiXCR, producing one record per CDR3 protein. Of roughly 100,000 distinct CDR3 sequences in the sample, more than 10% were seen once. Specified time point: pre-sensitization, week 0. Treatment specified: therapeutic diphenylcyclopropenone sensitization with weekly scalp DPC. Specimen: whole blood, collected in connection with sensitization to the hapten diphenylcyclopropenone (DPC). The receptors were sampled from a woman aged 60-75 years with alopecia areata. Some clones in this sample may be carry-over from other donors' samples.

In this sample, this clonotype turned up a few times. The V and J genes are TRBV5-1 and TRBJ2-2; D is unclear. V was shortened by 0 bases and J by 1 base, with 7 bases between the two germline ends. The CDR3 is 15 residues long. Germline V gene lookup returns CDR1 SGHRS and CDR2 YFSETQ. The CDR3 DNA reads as TGCGCCAGCAGCTTGGCCGCGGAGAACACCGGGGAGCTGTTTTTT. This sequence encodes CASSLAAENTGELFF.

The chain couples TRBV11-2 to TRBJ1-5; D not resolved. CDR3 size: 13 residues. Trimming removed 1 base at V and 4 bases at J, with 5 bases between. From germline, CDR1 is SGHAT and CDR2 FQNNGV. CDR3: CASSLVRNQPQHF. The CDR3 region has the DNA TGTGCCAGCAGCTTAGTGAGAAATCAGCCCCAGCATTTT.

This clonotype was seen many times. CDR3 sequence reads: CALPGSLTPAYEQYF. The CDR3 region has the DNA TGTGCCCTCCCGGGGTCCCTTACCCCCGCCTACGAGCAGTACTTC. The chain has TRBV6-1 and TRBJ2-7; D possibly corresponds to TRBD2 (5 bases). Germline V gives CDR1 MNHNS, CDR2 SASEGT. Trimming shortened V by 11 bases and J by 2 bases, and 22 bases separated the two germline ends. CDR3 size: 15 residues.

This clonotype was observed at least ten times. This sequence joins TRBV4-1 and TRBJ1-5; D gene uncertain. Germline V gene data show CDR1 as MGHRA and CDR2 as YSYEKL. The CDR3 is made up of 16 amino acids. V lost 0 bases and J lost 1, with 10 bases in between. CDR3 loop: CASSQEMAQSNQPQHF. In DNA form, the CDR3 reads TGCGCCAGCAGCCAAGAAATGGCACAGAGCAATCAGCCCCAGCATTTT.

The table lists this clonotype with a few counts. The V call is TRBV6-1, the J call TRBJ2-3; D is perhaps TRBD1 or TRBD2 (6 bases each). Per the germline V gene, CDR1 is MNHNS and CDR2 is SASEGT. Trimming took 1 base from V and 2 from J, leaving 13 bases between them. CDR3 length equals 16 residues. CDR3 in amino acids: CASSEVEGGFTDTQYF. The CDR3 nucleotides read TGTGCCAGCAGTGAAGTCGAGGGGGGCTTCACAGATACGCAGTATTTT.

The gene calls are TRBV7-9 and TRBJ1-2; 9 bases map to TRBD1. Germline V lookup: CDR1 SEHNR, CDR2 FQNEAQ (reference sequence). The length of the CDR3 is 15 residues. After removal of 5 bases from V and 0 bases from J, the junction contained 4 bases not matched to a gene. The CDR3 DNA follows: TGTGCCAGCAGCCTAGGGACAGGGACTAACTATGGCTACACCTTC. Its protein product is CASSLGTGTNYGYTF.

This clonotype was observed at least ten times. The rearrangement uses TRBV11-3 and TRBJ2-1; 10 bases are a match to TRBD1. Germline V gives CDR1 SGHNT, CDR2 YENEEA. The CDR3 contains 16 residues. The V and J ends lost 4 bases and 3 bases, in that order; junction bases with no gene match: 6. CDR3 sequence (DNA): TGTGCCAGCAGCTCCGGGACAGGGGCAAGCTACAATGAGCAGTTCTTC. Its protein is CASSSGTGASYNEQFF.

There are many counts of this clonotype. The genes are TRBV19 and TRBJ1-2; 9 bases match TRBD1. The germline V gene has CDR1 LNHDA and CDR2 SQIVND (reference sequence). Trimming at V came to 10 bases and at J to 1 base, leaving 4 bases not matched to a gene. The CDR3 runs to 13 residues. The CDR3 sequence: CATGTGNNYGYTF. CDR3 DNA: TGTGCCACCGGGACAGGGAATAACTATGGCTACACCTTC.

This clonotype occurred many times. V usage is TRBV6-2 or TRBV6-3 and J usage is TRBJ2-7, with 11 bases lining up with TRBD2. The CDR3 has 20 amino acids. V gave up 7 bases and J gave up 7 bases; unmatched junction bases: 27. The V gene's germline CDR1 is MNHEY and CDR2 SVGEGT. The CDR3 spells CASTPPPVLAGGPGSREQYF. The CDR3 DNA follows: TGTGCCAGCACCCCACCACCCGTGCTAGCGGGGGGTCCAGGATCTCGGGAGCAGTACTTC.

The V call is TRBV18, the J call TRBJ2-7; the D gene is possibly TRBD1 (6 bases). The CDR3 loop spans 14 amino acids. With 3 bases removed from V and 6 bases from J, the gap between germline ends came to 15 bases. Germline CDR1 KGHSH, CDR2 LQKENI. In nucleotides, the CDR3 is TGTGCCAGCTCACCGTCACAGGGTCCCACCGAGCAGTACTTC. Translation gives CASSPSQGPTEQYF.

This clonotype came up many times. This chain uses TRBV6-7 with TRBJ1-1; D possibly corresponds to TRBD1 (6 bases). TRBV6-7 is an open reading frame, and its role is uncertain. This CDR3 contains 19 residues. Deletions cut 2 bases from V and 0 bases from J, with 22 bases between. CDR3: CASSYEAGEAFPMNTEAFF. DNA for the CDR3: TGTGCCAGCAGTTACGAGGCAGGGGAGGCCTTTCCCATGAACACTGAAGCTTTCTTT.

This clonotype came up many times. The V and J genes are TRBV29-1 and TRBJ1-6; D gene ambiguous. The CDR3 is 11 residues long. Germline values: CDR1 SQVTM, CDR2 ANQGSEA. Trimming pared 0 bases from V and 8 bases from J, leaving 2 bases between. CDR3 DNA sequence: TGCAGCGTTGAAGAATATTCACCCCTCCACTTT. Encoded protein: CSVEEYSPLHF.

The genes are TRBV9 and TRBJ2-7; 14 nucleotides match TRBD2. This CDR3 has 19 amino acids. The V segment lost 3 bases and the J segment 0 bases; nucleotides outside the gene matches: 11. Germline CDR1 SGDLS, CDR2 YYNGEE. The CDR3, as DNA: TGTGCCAGCAGCGCAGGACCCGGGACTAGCGGGGGAGGCTCCTACGAGCAGTACTTC. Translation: CASSAGPGTSGGGSYEQYF.

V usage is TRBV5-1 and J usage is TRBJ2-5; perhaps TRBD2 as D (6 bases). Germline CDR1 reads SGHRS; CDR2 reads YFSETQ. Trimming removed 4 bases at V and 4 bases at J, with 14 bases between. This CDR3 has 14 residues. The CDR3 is CASSPTSFSETQYF. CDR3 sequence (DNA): TGCGCCAGCAGCCCCACTAGCTTCTCAGAGACCCAGTACTTC. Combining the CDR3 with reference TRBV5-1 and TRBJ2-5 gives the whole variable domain KAGVTQTPRYLIKTRGQQVTLSCSPISGHRSVSWYQQTPGQGLQFLFEYFSETQRNKGNFPGRFSGRQFSNSRSEMNVSTLELGDSALYLCASSPTSFSETQYFGPGTRLLVL.

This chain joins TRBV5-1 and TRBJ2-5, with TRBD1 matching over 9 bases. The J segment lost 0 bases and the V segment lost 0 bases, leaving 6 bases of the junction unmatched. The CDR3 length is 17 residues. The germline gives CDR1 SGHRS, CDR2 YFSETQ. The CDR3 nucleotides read TGCGCCAGCAGCTTGGCGGGACAGGGATCAAACCAAGAGACCCAGTACTTC. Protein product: CASSLAGQGSNQETQYF.